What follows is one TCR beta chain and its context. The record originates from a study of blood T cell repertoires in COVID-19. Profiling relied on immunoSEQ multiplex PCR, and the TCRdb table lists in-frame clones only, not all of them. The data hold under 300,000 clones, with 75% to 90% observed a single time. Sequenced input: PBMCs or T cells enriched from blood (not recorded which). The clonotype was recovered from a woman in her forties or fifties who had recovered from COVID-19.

The CDR3 loop reads CASSLGDRRYGYTF. CDR3 coding DNA: TGTGCCAGCAGCTTGGGGGACAGGCGCTATGGCTACACCTTC. The V gene is TRBV5-4, the J gene TRBJ1-2; 8 positions agree with TRBD1. CDR3 size: 14 residues. Germline CDR1 is SGHNT and CDR2 is YYREEE (reference sequence). J lost 4 bases, V lost 0 bases, and 2 bases had no gene match. Combining the CDR3 with reference TRBV5-4 and TRBJ1-2 gives the whole variable domain ETGVTQSPTHLIKTRGQQVTLRCSSQSGHNTVSWYQQALGQGPQFIFQYYREEENGRGNFPPRFSGLQFPNYSSELNVNALELDDSALYLCASSLGDRRYGYTFGSGTRLTVV.